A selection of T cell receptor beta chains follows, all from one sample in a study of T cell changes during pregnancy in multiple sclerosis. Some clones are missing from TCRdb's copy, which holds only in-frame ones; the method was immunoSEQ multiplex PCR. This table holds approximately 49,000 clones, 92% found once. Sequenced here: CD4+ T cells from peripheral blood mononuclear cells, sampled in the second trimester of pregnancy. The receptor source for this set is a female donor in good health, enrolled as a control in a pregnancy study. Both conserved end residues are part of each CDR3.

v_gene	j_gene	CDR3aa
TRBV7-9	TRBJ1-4	CASSSRTGRTTNEKLFF
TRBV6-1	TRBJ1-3	CASSESAGAEGNTIYF
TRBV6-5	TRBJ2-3	CASRAGGKDTQYF
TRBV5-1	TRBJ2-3	CASSLAGGVDTQYF
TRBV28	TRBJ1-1	CASSLAGRMNTEAFF
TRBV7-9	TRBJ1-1	CASSLRTDTNTEAFF
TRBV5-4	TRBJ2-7	CASSFPGQGAYEQYF
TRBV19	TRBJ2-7	CASSTAGTGAYYEQYF
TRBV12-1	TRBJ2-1	CASSFGWLSYNEQFF
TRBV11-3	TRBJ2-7	CASSLGGGPYEQYF
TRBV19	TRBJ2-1	CASKSGYNEQFF
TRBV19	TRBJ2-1	CASSIKLAVYNEQFF
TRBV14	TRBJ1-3	CASSLPGGISGNTIYF
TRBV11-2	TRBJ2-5	CASSFGSQETQYF
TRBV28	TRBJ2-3	CASSLRGLLLGGDTQYF
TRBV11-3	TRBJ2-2	CASSSPYPRGTGELFF